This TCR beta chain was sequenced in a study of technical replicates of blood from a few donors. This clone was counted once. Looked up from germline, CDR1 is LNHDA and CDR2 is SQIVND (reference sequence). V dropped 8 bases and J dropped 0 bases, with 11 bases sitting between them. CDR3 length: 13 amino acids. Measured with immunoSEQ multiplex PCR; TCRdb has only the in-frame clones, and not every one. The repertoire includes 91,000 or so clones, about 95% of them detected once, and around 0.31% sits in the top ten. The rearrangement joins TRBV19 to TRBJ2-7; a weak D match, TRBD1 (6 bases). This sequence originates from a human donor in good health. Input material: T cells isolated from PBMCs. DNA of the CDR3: TGTGCCAGTTCGTTGGACAGCTCCTACGAGCAGTACTTC. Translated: CASSLDSSYEQYF.